These 2 T cell receptor beta chains were all obtained from the same sample, sequenced in a study of circulating and synovial CD4+ cells in juvenile arthritis. The assay was immunoSEQ multiplex PCR, and TCRdb's table has in-frame clones only and misses some. The sample has about 32,000 clones, roughly 95% seen once. The sequenced sample was CD4+ T cells from blood. The receptors originated from a human donor with juvenile idiopathic arthritis.

The chain carries TRBV30 and TRBJ1-6; 8 nucleotides line up with TRBD1. The CDR3 loop spans 13 amino acids. The V gene's germline CDR1 is GTSNPN and CDR2 SVGIG (reference sequence). V was clipped by 2 bases and J by 14 bases; unmatched bases: 8. As DNA, the CDR3 is TGTGCCTGGAGTTCCGGACAGGGCTTGGCCCTCCACTTT. Its protein product is CAWSSGQGLALHF.

The chain has TRBV18 and TRBJ1-1; 8 bases align to TRBD1. The germline V gene has CDR1 KGHSH and CDR2 LQKENI. This CDR3 comprises 15 residues. Unmatched junction bases numbered 9, after V lost 3 bases and J lost 6 bases. This chain's CDR3 is CASSPGQGAVSEAFF. The CDR3 DNA follows: TGTGCCAGCTCACCTGGGCAGGGGGCAGTGTCTGAAGCTTTCTTT.